Given below is one T cell receptor (beta chain) in context. The antigen remains undetermined. This entry is derived from a study of CD8+ T cells in alopecia areata. Study context: Dosing spanned 6 to 18 months on tofacitinib, then 6 months off drug.

RNA was extracted and reverse transcribed into cDNA as the sequencing template. Assay used: immunoSEQ multiplex PCR; TCRdb lists only in-frame clones, some missing. The top ten clones hold 3% to 3.5% of a sample with more than 95,000 clones, roughly two fifths of them seen once. V lost 1 base and J lost 0, with 15 bases in between. This CDR3 has 16 amino acids. Germline V lookup: CDR1 GTSNPN, CDR2 SVGIG (reference sequence). Study results and limitations: Patients displayed less clarity in TCR sharing than mice, a finding possibly related to HLA. Lesional scalp exceeded normal scalp in clonality, especially in alopecia totalis/universalis.

This sequence was found in a human donor with alopecia areata. V is TRBV30 and J is TRBJ1-1; a possible D gene is TRBD1 (5 bases). Sequencing was carried out using CD4+ T cells sorted from blood. The CDR3 is CAWSGHSGTVNTEAFF. CDR3 in DNA: TGTGCCTGGAGTGGCCATTCCGGGACGGTGAACACTGAAGCTTTCTTT.